This TCR beta chain derives from a study of blood T cell repertoires in COVID-19 (dated by TCRdb to 2018 to 2021). About the full investigation: Samples from collaborators originated in the United States, Italy and Spain and spanned both the acute and convalescent phases of COVID-19. The repertoires were released in a freely available public database meant as a resource for research on the immune response to SARS-CoV-2. Samples were obtained from the ongoing ImmuneRACE study (first 160 participants) and from about 1,300 subjects provided by 6 global collaborators. Sample metadata almost always included a de-identified subject ID, COVID-19 status, age in years and sex. The dataset comprised deeply sampled blood TCRbeta repertoires from subjects exposed to, actively infected with, or recovered from COVID-19. Where HLA class I and class II types were available, the types were taken from metadata supplied by the sample provider, not from assay-based typing. The prospective study material was composed of cDNA or gDNA derived from T cells, B-cell-depleted T cells, or PBMCs. What the work shows at the level of the full study, not this receptor alone: The amount of clinical and demographic metadata varied by source and participant and was provided uncurated.

Via the germline V gene (reference sequence), CDR1 is SGHKS and CDR2 YYEKEE. Including the terminal cysteine and phenylalanine, the CDR3 comprises 12 residues. Solely the CDR3 DNA is kept, with 36 bases framed from the first base. V sheds 4 bases and J sheds 4 bases, leaving 8 bases between their ends. TCRbeta CDR3 regions were amplified from genomic DNA by means of the immunoSEQ Assay, a bias-controlled multiplex PCR. The source study handled its data this way. Nucleated cell counts per sample were estimated from amplification of reference gene primers within the assay. Sequence reads were collapsed and filtered to measure the absolute abundance of every unique TCRbeta CDR3 rearrangement. For each sample, productive Simpson clonality was calculated as the square root of Simpson's diversity index over productive rearrangements. In TCRdb, the immuneACCESS table is reduced to in-frame sequences with V and J assigned. These tables do not hold every clone; where another copy was compared, an unresolved V gene accounts for under half, and the others remain unexplained. That table supplies the V and J calls and clone size; D and trimming were determined from the DNA. This sample has about 120,000 clones in its table, and more than 75% of those were observed once. Of the sample, more than 25% is held by the ten largest clones.

Each collaborating institution followed its own protocols to collect whole blood in K2EDTA tubes. For TCRbeta analysis, collaborators shipped samples in one of three forms: frozen whole blood, isolated PBMCs, or DNA extracted from either of those sample types. A note on this clone: No cognate antigen has been identified for it. Base qualities were left out, and no much larger clone turns up one base away.

The receptor chain draws on TRBV5-5 and TRBJ1-2; the D gene is unclear. This receptor was obtained from a woman between 65 and 79 years old with acute or convalescent COVID-19. The sample consisted of peripheral blood. In nucleotide form, the sequence is TGTGCCAGCAGCCCCGGTGGCTATGGCTACACCTTC. This yields the protein CASSPGGYGYTF.